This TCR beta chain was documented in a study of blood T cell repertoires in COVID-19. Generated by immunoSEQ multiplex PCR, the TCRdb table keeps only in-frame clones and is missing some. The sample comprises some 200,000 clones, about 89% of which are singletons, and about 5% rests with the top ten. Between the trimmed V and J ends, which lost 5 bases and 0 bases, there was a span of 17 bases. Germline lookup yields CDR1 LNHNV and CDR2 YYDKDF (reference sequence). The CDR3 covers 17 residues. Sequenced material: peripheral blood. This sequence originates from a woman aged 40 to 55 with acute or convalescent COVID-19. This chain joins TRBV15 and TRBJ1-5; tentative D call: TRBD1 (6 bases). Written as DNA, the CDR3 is TGTGCCACCAGCCCACATCTGGACAGTTATAGCAATCAGCCCCAGCATTTT. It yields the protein CATSPHLDSYSNQPQHF.